Listed below are T cell receptor beta chains from one sample, sequenced in a study of spatial heterogeneity in lung cancer. TCRdb recomputed calls from the 5' RACE reads with MiXCR, one row per CDR3 protein. The repertoire holds some 21,000 distinct CDR3 sequences, roughly 4.2% seen once, with 6.5% to 8.5% in the top ten. Here the sequenced sample was PBMCs, taken at surgery. The receptor set was obtained from a male donor with early-stage non-small cell lung cancer. Each CDR3 is given without its conserved first and last residue. Clone size, where shown, is once, few, many, or a class for clones that have expanded.

cdr3_aa: ASEGGTGTRDTQY
v_call: TRBV7-9
j_call: TRBJ2-3
clone_size: many

cdr3_aa: ASSLLAGVSYNEQF
v_call: TRBV5-6
j_call: TRBJ2-1
clone_size: many

cdr3_aa: ASSQVRYETQY
v_call: TRBV14
j_call: TRBJ2-5
clone_size: many

cdr3_aa: ASSPLLTEAF
v_call: TRBV7-9
j_call: TRBJ1-1
clone_size: many

cdr3_aa: ASSRLGTETEQY
v_call: TRBV5-1
j_call: TRBJ2-7
clone_size: many

cdr3_aa: ASSLAGGLSNQPQH
v_call: TRBV28
j_call: TRBJ1-5
clone_size: medium-sized

cdr3_aa: ASSFRTGGNTIY
v_call: TRBV6-6
j_call: TRBJ1-3
clone_size: few

cdr3_aa: ASSPPAGQETQY
v_call: TRBV5-5
j_call: TRBJ2-5
clone_size: many

cdr3_aa: SAVTGDYNEQF
v_call: TRBV20-1
j_call: TRBJ2-1
clone_size: few

cdr3_aa: ASSVGQGHEKLF
v_call: TRBV2
j_call: TRBJ1-4
clone_size: many

cdr3_aa: ASSPRTGRRDEQF
v_call: TRBV7-7
j_call: TRBJ2-1
clone_size: many

cdr3_aa: ASSPAGNQPQH
v_call: TRBV18
j_call: TRBJ1-5
clone_size: many

cdr3_aa: ASSSGLAANNEQF
v_call: TRBV27
j_call: TRBJ2-1
clone_size: many

cdr3_aa: SVKWTPPTDTQY
v_call: TRBV29-1
j_call: TRBJ2-3
clone_size: .

cdr3_aa: ASSTAGTGEEKLF
v_call: TRBV13
j_call: TRBJ1-4
clone_size: many

cdr3_aa: ASSVGRFRKVGLAGPPSYEQY
v_call: TRBV9
j_call: TRBJ2-7
clone_size: many

cdr3_aa: ASRTNSLGVGIQY
v_call: TRBV2
j_call: TRBJ2-4
clone_size: .

cdr3_aa: ASSLWEGGGPSDTQY
v_call: TRBV27
j_call: TRBJ2-3
clone_size: few

cdr3_aa: ASSYAGGREKLF
v_call: TRBV6-5
j_call: TRBJ1-4
clone_size: many

cdr3_aa: ASSHPFRGHEQY
v_call: TRBV2
j_call: TRBJ2-7
clone_size: many

cdr3_aa: ASSTTSGSTYNEQF
v_call: TRBV11-2
j_call: TRBJ2-1
clone_size: medium-sized

cdr3_aa: ASSQEVGSRYNEQF
v_call: TRBV4-3
j_call: TRBJ2-1
clone_size: many

cdr3_aa: SARKDSEVGTQY
v_call: TRBV20-1
j_call: TRBJ2-5
clone_size: many

cdr3_aa: ASSPAEGTEAF
v_call: TRBV18
j_call: TRBJ1-1
clone_size: many

cdr3_aa: ASSSRGYYEQY
v_call: TRBV5-6
j_call: TRBJ2-7
clone_size: medium-sized

cdr3_aa: SAWDRVTDTQY
v_call: TRBV29-1
j_call: TRBJ2-3
clone_size: many

cdr3_aa: SVESSAAGTNTGELF
v_call: TRBV29-1
j_call: TRBJ2-2
clone_size: .

cdr3_aa: ASSFSGRGPSTDTQY
v_call: TRBV5-6
j_call: TRBJ2-3
clone_size: many

cdr3_aa: ASRIMTGVF
v_call: TRBV5-1
j_call: TRBJ1-4
clone_size: many

cdr3_aa: ASSRVSIRSGANVLT
v_call: TRBV21-1
j_call: TRBJ2-6
clone_size: .

cdr3_aa: ASSDISGGPGTEAF
v_call: TRBV2
j_call: TRBJ1-1
clone_size: many

cdr3_aa: ASGLVTKVAH
v_call: TRBV12-5
j_call: TRBJ1-5
clone_size: few

cdr3_aa: ATSDSWTGGKKETQY
v_call: TRBV24-1
j_call: TRBJ2-5
clone_size: many

cdr3_aa: ATSDFYTGELF
v_call: TRBV24-1
j_call: TRBJ2-2
clone_size: many

cdr3_aa: ASSYSKRPNTEAF
v_call: TRBV6-5
j_call: TRBJ1-1
clone_size: few

cdr3_aa: ASSRKPTGAYTGELF
v_call: TRBV6-5
j_call: TRBJ2-2
clone_size: many

cdr3_aa: ASSFSGNTIY
v_call: TRBV27
j_call: TRBJ1-3
clone_size: medium-sized

cdr3_aa: ASGDRSMKAF
v_call: TRBV7-9
j_call: TRBJ1-1
clone_size: few

cdr3_aa: ASTSASGYGTGELF
v_call: TRBV9
j_call: TRBJ2-2
clone_size: medium-sized

cdr3_aa: ASSLETAKNIQY
v_call: TRBV11-2
j_call: TRBJ2-4
clone_size: medium-sized

cdr3_aa: ATSSGGQGGDTQY
v_call: TRBV15
j_call: TRBJ2-3
clone_size: many

cdr3_aa: ASSQSGSNYGYT
v_call: TRBV7-2
j_call: TRBJ1-2
clone_size: many

cdr3_aa: SARAGTETQY
v_call: TRBV20-1
j_call: TRBJ2-5
clone_size: few

cdr3_aa: ASSLGHEETQY
v_call: TRBV7-8
j_call: TRBJ2-5
clone_size: many

cdr3_aa: ASSPVLSTNEKLF
v_call: TRBV18
j_call: TRBJ1-4
clone_size: few

cdr3_aa: ASSGGTSGRAGETQY
v_call: TRBV6-6
j_call: TRBJ2-5
clone_size: many

cdr3_aa: ASSIGDRDRNQPQH
v_call: TRBV19
j_call: TRBJ1-5
clone_size: few

cdr3_aa: ASSSDRAGTQY
v_call: TRBV6-5
j_call: TRBJ2-5
clone_size: many